A selection of T cell receptor beta chains follows, all from one sample in a study of beta chain features in type 1 diabetes. TCRdb's copy holds only in-frame clones and misses some; the assay was immunoSEQ multiplex PCR. The data contain about 53,000 clones, around half of them singletons. The sequencing input was Tregs from blood. The receptors stem from a woman in her 40s with type 1 diabetes. The CDR3 runs from the conserved cysteine through the conserved F or W. The order of the fields is CDR3 DNA, CDR3 protein, clone size, V gene, J gene, D gene. A D gene is named only where the DNA matches it firmly. Size is omitted from some rows. Given values are once, few, many or a class for expanded clones.

TGTGCCAGCAGCTTAGGGCGGGAGGACATTCAGTACTTC	CASSLGREDIQYF	.	TRBV11-2	TRBJ2-4	TRBD2
TGTGCCAGCAACACAGGGTGGAACATTCAGTACTTC	CASNTGWNIQYF	once	TRBV2	TRBJ2-4	.
TGCGCCAGCAGCTTGGTTGGGGGGACGGATGGCTACACCTTC	CASSLVGGTDGYTF	once	TRBV5-1	TRBJ1-2	.
TGTGCCAGCAGTACAGGGTTTGAGACCCAGTACTTC	CASSTGFETQYF	few	TRBV28	TRBJ2-5	.
TGTGCCAGCAGCCCGCAGAGCGGCGCCTACGAGCAGTACTTC	CASSPQSGAYEQYF	.	TRBV7-9	TRBJ2-7	.
TGTGCCAGCACCCGGGACTCCACGGTGAATCAGCCCCAGCATTTT	CASTRDSTVNQPQHF	.	TRBV6-6	TRBJ1-5	.
TGTGCCAGCAGCTTAAACGGGGTGCATCAGCCCCAGCATTTT	CASSLNGVHQPQHF	.	TRBV7-2	TRBJ1-5	.
TGTGCCAGCAAGACAGGGGGCGGGCAGCCCCAGCATTTT	CASKTGGGQPQHF	.	TRBV28	TRBJ1-5	TRBD1
TGCAGCGTTACAGGGGCACCCATGAACACTGAAGCTTTCTTT	CSVTGAPMNTEAFF	few	TRBV29-1	TRBJ1-1	TRBD1
TGTGCCAGCAGCTTAGTACGGCAGGAGGACACCGGGGAGCTGTTTTTT	CASSLVRQEDTGELFF	few	TRBV7-8	TRBJ2-2	.
TGCGCCAGCAGCTTGGCCGATCGAGGGGGCCGCACAGATACGCAGTATTTT	CASSLADRGGRTDTQYF	.	TRBV5-1	TRBJ2-3	TRBD1
TGTGCCAGCAGCCAAGATCTTAGGGAGTATCAGCCCCAGCATTTT	CASSQDLREYQPQHF	once	TRBV4-2	TRBJ1-5	.
TGTGCCAGCTCGCCACAACCTCAGGGTAGTGACTATGGCTACACCTTC	CASSPQPQGSDYGYTF	.	TRBV18	TRBJ1-2	.
TGTGCCAGCAGCGTAGAAGGGGGCTCCTACAATGAGCAGTTCTTC	CASSVEGGSYNEQFF	.	TRBV9	TRBJ2-1	.
TGTGCCATCAGCCCCCCCATCCCTGGAAACACCATATATTTT	CAISPPIPGNTIYF	.	TRBV10-3	TRBJ1-3	.
TGTGCCAGCAGTTACCGCGGGGCTTATACCGGGGAGCTGTTTTTT	CASSYRGAYTGELFF	.	TRBV6-5	TRBJ2-2	.
TGCGCCAGCAGCTTGGCCGTTCCAGGGAACACTGAAGCTTTCTTT	CASSLAVPGNTEAFF	.	TRBV5-1	TRBJ1-1	.
TGCGCCAGCAGCTTTAATGGAGGGGAGGGGACTGAAGCTTTCTTT	CASSFNGGEGTEAFF	.	TRBV5-1	TRBJ1-1	.
TGTGCCAGCAGCTTAGGGGGCCTTGGCAATCAGCCCCAGCATTTT	CASSLGGLGNQPQHF	.	TRBV7-2	TRBJ1-5	.
TGTGCCATCAATACAGAATTCTCTGGAAACACCATATATTTT	CAINTEFSGNTIYF	.	TRBV10-3	TRBJ1-3	.
TGTGCCAGCAGTTTAGCGCCCGGGACAGGGTGGAATTCACCCCTCCACTTT	CASSLAPGTGWNSPLHF	.	TRBV28	TRBJ1-6	TRBD1
TGTGCCAGCAGCTTAGCGCTAGCGGGAGCCAAAAACATTCAGTACTTC	CASSLALAGAKNIQYF	.	TRBV7-2	TRBJ2-4	TRBD2
TGTGCCACCCACCGGGAGACGTCCGAGCAGTACTTC	CATHRETSEQYF	few	TRBV28	TRBJ2-7	.
TGTGCCAGTAGTATAACCCACAGGGGCTCCTACGAGCAGTACTTC	CASSITHRGSYEQYF	medium-sized	TRBV19	TRBJ2-7	TRBD1
TGCGCCAGCAGCCCCGGGACAGGGGGCTATTCAGATACGCAGTATTTT	CASSPGTGGYSDTQYF	.	TRBV5-1	TRBJ2-3	TRBD1
TGTGCCAGCAGTTCCGCGACCTACGAGCAGTACTTC	CASSSATYEQYF	few	TRBV6-5	TRBJ2-7	.
TGTGCCAGCAGCGCCCTAGAAAAGACCCAGTACTTC	CASSALEKTQYF	few	TRBV7-2	TRBJ2-5	.
TGTGCCAGCAGCTACGGGGGGATGCTCTCTGGGGCCAACGTCCTGACTTTC	CASSYGGMLSGANVLTF	few	TRBV7-3	TRBJ2-6	TRBD2
TGCGCCAGCAGTCCCTACAGCTACGAGCAGTACTTC	CASSPYSYEQYF	.	TRBV23-1	TRBJ2-7	.
TGTGCCAGCAGTTCGGGGAGGACCGAGCAGTACTTC	CASSSGRTEQYF	.	TRBV6-5	TRBJ2-7	.
TGTGCCAGCAGCTTAGGGCCTCCGGGACAGTACAATGAGCAGTTCTTC	CASSLGPPGQYNEQFF	few	TRBV7-2	TRBJ2-1	TRBD1
TGTGCCAGCAGTTTACGTTCGGGAGGTGGCAATCAGCCCCAGCATTTT	CASSLRSGGGNQPQHF	.	TRBV28	TRBJ1-5	.
TGCGCCAGCAGCTTGGGGGTAGCGAGGTACAATGAGCAGTTCTTC	CASSLGVARYNEQFF	.	TRBV5-1	TRBJ2-1	.
TGTGCCAGCAGTCCCCGGGCGGGAGGTGGGAATGAGCAGTTCTTC	CASSPRAGGGNEQFF	few	TRBV27	TRBJ2-1	TRBD2